This T cell receptor beta chain stems from a study of cytomegalovirus exposure and HLA in healthy donors. CDR3 length: 15 amino acids. The V and J ends lost 5 bases and 4 bases respectively, with 18 bases between them. CDR1 is SGHDT and CDR2 is YYEEEE in the germline V gene. The donors comprised healthy bone marrow donors. The PCR ran on 60 Vbeta and 13 Jbeta primers. TCRdb's table, derived via immunoSEQ multiplex PCR, lists solely in-frame clones and lacks some. The sample consists of some 110,000 clones, under 80% of them appearing once. Note on this clone: Its antigen is as yet unknown.

Study-level points and caveats: Sequencing depth roughly uniform across donors was assumed in presence/absence analyses.

Sequenced input: PBMCs. The chain is built from TRBV5-6 and TRBJ2-5; tentative D call: TRBD2 (6 bases). The clonotype originates from a woman in her forties or fifties in good health and CMV-seropositive. The DNA for the CDR3 is TGTGCCAGCAGACTCCGGTTCCTAGCGCGAGAGACCCAGTACTTC. As protein: CASRLRFLARETQYF.